Here is one TCR beta chain with its context. Its antigen is unidentified. The entry originates in a study of cytomegalovirus exposure and HLA in healthy donors. Findings of the study overall: V segments that were indistinguishable, TRBV6-2 and TRBV6-3 among them, were omitted from analysis. The classifier reportedly diagnosed cytomegalovirus status with high specificity and sensitivity.

This CDR3 region has 14 residues. Losses at the gene ends were 5 bases for V and 5 bases for J; bases not matched to a gene: 5. The germline V gene encodes CDR1 MNHEY and CDR2 SVGAGI. Amplification used 60 Vbeta primers and 13 Jbeta primers. The assay was immunoSEQ multiplex PCR, and TCRdb's table has in-frame clones only and misses some. The repertoire has 100,000 to 150,000 clones, about 80% of them found once; the top ten carry 7% to 9.5%. The rearrangement joins TRBV6-5 to TRBJ2-2; 7 bases are shared with TRBD2. This sequence originates from a man aged 30 to 39 in good health and CMV-seropositive. The material sequenced was PBMCs. The CDR3 sequence is CASSETSATGELFF. Written as DNA, the CDR3 is TGTGCCAGCAGTGAAACTAGCGCAACCGGGGAGCTGTTTTTT.